One and the same sample provided the 24 T cell receptor beta chains below, sequenced in a study of T cells in Graves' hyperthyroidism and ophthalmopathy. Researchers took RNA transcripts and amplified the TCR beta CDR3 regions from them. Initially, a first-round RT-PCR of the TCR CDR3 employed the HTBI primer set. TCRdb re-called the multiplex PCR reads through MiXCR, storing one row per CDR3 protein. The sample includes under 400,000 distinct CDR3 sequences, roughly 15% seen only once; the top ten take approximately 35%. Input material: blood. The receptor set was obtained from a man in his thirties or forties with Graves' hyperthyroidism.

This clonotype was seen repeatedly, ten times or more. The rearrangement uses TRBV6-1 and TRBJ2-1; TRBD2 agrees at 12 bases. This CDR3 is 15 amino acids long. J was trimmed by 9 bases and V by 3 bases; bases with no gene match: 6. Looked up from germline, CDR1 is MNHNS and CDR2 is SASEGT. The CDR3 region is CASSETSGSPAEQFF. As DNA, the CDR3 is TGTGCCAGCAGTGAGACTAGCGGGAGTCCTGCTGAGCAGTTCTTC.

In its sample, this clonotype was seen a few times. The chain joins TRBV19 to TRBJ2-1, with D possibly matching TRBD2 (6 bases). The V end was cut by 4 bases, the J end by 5 bases, with 12 bases between. CDR1 and CDR2 (germline): LNHDA, SQIVND (reference sequence). This CDR3 is built from 14 residues. CDR3 bases: TGTGCCAGTAGTAGGTGGCGGGACCACAATGAGCAGTTCTTC. It yields the protein CASSRWRDHNEQFF.

The chain couples TRBV2 to TRBJ2-2; 9 bases line up with TRBD1. The CDR3 runs 15 residues. The V gene end was trimmed by 5 bases and the J gene end by 8 bases; junction bases not matched to a gene: 9. Germline V gene data show CDR1 as SNHLY and CDR2 as FYNNEI. The CDR3 DNA reads as TGTGCCAGCAGTAAACAACAGGGGGCTGCTGGGGAGCTGTTTTTT. It translates to CASSKQQGAAGELFF.

In the case of this clonotype: This sequence may be a read error, since a much larger clone differs from it by one base. The DNA of the CDR3 is TGTGCCAGCAGCGCAGGACGCCAGGTTGAGGATGAGCAGTACTTC. It is translated as CASSAGRQVEDEQYF. The chain couples TRBV9 to TRBJ2-7; D is uncertain. V lost 3 bases and J 7 bases, leaving 20 bases between the germline ends. Germline V gene data show CDR1 as SGDLS and CDR2 as YYNGEE. The CDR3 runs 15 residues.

This clonotype has ten or more counts. The genes are TRBV12-3 or TRBV12-4 and TRBJ2-1, with TRBD2 identical over 7 bases. The CDR3 has 15 amino acids. With 4 bases clipped from V and 8 bases from J, the junction kept 11 bases outside the gene matches. The CDR3 spells CASSSSGILRDEQFF. Here the CDR3 DNA reads TGTGCCAGCAGTTCTAGCGGCATCCTAAGGGATGAGCAGTTCTTC.

This rearrangement joins TRBV24-1 to TRBJ2-7; 11 bases line up with TRBD2. The ends lost 7 bases at V and 6 bases at J; junction bases unmatched: 7. This CDR3 contains 14 residues. Looked up from germline, CDR1 is KGHDR and CDR2 is SFDVKD. CDR3 in amino acids: CATSGTSGSGEQYF. The DNA for the CDR3 is TGTGCCACCAGCGGAACTAGCGGGAGTGGCGAGCAGTACTTC.

This clonotype was observed many times. The rearrangement links TRBV7-2 to TRBJ2-2; 9 bases fit TRBD2. V lost 2 bases, J lost 6 bases, and 7 bases stayed unmatched. The CDR3 loop spans 16 amino acids. Germline V gene data show CDR1 as SGHTA and CDR2 as FQGNSA. In DNA, the CDR3 is TGTGCCAGCAGCTTACTGGCGGGAGGGGCGGCCGGGGAGCTGTTTTTT. It yields the protein CASSLLAGGAAGELFF.

This clonotype was seen ten or more times. This rearrangement joins TRBV2 to TRBJ2-7; D is uncertain. Germline CDR1 and CDR2: SNHLY and FYNNEI. The ends were cut back, 6 bases at V and 2 bases at J, with 8 bases in the middle. The CDR3 runs to 12 residues. In DNA form, the CDR3 reads TGTGCCAGCAGGAAGGGAACCTACGAGCAGTACTTC. It specifies CASRKGTYEQYF.

A few counts support this clonotype. This sequence joins TRBV11-2 and TRBJ2-1, with D unresolved. Between the trimmed V and J ends, which lost 5 bases and 5 bases, there was a span of 13 bases. Germline values: CDR1 SGHAT, CDR2 FQNNGV. The CDR3 length is 14 residues. CDR3 sequence reads: CASSPRWSHNEQFF. CDR3 nucleotide sequence: TGTGCCAGCAGCCCCCGGTGGTCTCACAATGAGCAGTTCTTC. Using reference TRBV11-2 and TRBJ2-1 for the parts outside the CDR3, the full variable domain is EAGVAQSPRYKIIEKRQSVAFWCNPISGHATLYWYQQILGQGPKLLIQFQNNGVVDDSQLPKDRFSAERLKGVDSTLKIQPAKLEDSAVYLCASSPRWSHNEQFFGPGTRLTVL.

In its sample, this clonotype was seen a few times. The chain is built from TRBV12-3 or TRBV12-4 and TRBJ2-7; D gene uncertain. The CDR3 spans 11 residues. V was cut by 3 bases and J by 6 bases, with 6 bases left in between. CDR3 region: CASSLTGEQYF. The CDR3 nucleotides are TGTGCCAGCAGTTTGACGGGCGAGCAGTACTTC.

This clonotype was detected many times. V is TRBV7-3 and J is TRBJ2-3; no clear D gene. Germline V gives CDR1 SGHTA, CDR2 FQGTGA. This CDR3 is built from 13 residues. With 5 bases removed from V and 7 bases from J, the gap between germline ends came to 13 bases. The CDR3 DNA follows: TGTGCCAGCAGCCCAACTGGTCTTTATACGCAGTATTTT. Its translation: CASSPTGLYTQYF.

This clonotype was counted at least ten times. The chain has TRBV6-6 and TRBJ2-3; 10 nucleotides align to TRBD1. Germline V gene data show CDR1 as MNHNY and CDR2 as SVGAGI (reference sequence). The CDR3 length is 16 residues. With V trimmed by 1 base and J by 2 bases, 3 bases remained unmatched. CDR3 bases: TGTGCCAGCAGTTACTGGACAGGGGGATACACAGATACGCAGTATTTT. Amino acid sequence: CASSYWTGGYTDTQYF.

This clonotype was detected many times. The chain links TRBV6-2 or TRBV6-3 to TRBJ2-5; tentative D call: TRBD1 (6 bases). V shed 7 bases and J shed 1 base, with 13 bases lying between them. This CDR3 contains 14 residues. The germline gives CDR1 MNHEY, CDR2 SVGEGT. This chain's CDR3 is CASTIDRTQETQYF. The CDR3 DNA follows: TGTGCCAGCACCATAGACAGGACCCAAGAGACCCAGTACTTC.

The table lists this clonotype with many counts. The chain employs TRBV20-1 and TRBJ2-3; 7 bases are a match to TRBD2. The CDR3 spans 14 residues. Per germline, CDR1 DFQATT and CDR2 SNEGSKA (reference sequence). Trimming removed 2 bases from V and 3 bases from J; junction bases left unmatched: 5. The CDR3 region is CSARKAGVTDTQYF. As DNA, the CDR3 is TGCAGTGCTAGAAAGGCGGGGGTGACAGATACGCAGTATTTT.

This clonotype has only a few counts. The chain has TRBV6-1 and TRBJ1-2; possible D gene TRBD1, 5 bases. Trimming stripped 6 bases from V and 5 bases from J, with 13 bases between. This CDR3 spans 13 amino acids. Germline assignment: CDR1 MNHNS and CDR2 SASEGT. The CDR3 DNA follows: TGTGCCAGCAGACCCCCAGGGTATTATGGCTACACCTTC. As protein: CASRPPGYYGYTF.

This clonotype turned up a few times. The chain employs TRBV10-3 and TRBJ2-7; tentatively, D is TRBD1 (5 bases). The V gene lost 4 bases and the J gene lost 5 bases, with 12 bases spanning the gap. This CDR3 is 13 amino acids long. Germline V gives CDR1 ENHRY, CDR2 SYGVKD. The CDR3 nucleotides read TGTGCCATCAGTGCGCTATTACAGGACGAGCAGTACTTC. The encoded protein is CAISALLQDEQYF.

The chain has TRBV12-3 or TRBV12-4 and TRBJ2-7; TRBD2 is a possible D gene (6 bases). V lost 7 bases and J lost 0, with 13 bases in between. The CDR3 runs to 14 residues. The CDR3 is CASKDVGSSYEQYF. The CDR3 DNA is TGTGCCAGCAAAGACGTCGGGAGCTCCTACGAGCAGTACTTC.

The sample holds many counts of this clonotype. This chain uses TRBV18 with TRBJ1-5; no clear D. The CDR3 consists of 16 residues. The V end was cut by 3 bases, the J end by 0 bases, with 12 bases between. CDR1 is KGHSH, CDR2 LQKENI, per germline. CDR3 sequence reads: CASSPRTGNSNQPQHF. DNA of the CDR3: TGTGCCAGCTCACCTCGGACCGGGAATAGCAATCAGCCCCAGCATTTT.

This clonotype appeared a few times. V is TRBV28 and J is TRBJ1-2; unclear D gene. The germline V gene has CDR1 MDHEN and CDR2 SYDVKM. The CDR3 runs 14 residues. V lost 3 bases and J 4 bases, leaving 12 bases between the germline ends. The CDR3 sequence: CASSFPETTYGYTF. The DNA for the CDR3 is TGTGCCAGCAGTTTCCCAGAAACCACCTATGGCTACACCTTC.

In this sample, this clonotype turned up many times. The V call is TRBV9, the J call TRBJ2-5; 9 nucleotides align to TRBD2. Unmatched junction bases numbered 6, after V lost 1 base and J lost 5 bases. The CDR3 consists of 15 residues. Per germline, CDR1 SGDLS and CDR2 YYNGEE. Here the CDR3 DNA reads TGTGCCAGCAGCGTATCCCCTAGCGGGACGGAGACCCAGTACTTC. This sequence encodes CASSVSPSGTETQYF. Filled out from reference TRBV9 and TRBJ2-5, the complete variable domain reads DSGVTQTPKHLITATGQRVTLRCSPRSGDLSVYWYQQSLDQGLQFLIQYYNGEERAKGNILERFSAQQFPDLHSELNLSSLELGDSALYFCASSVSPSGTETQYFGPGTRLLVL.

This clonotype has at least ten counts. The chain uses TRBV20-1 and TRBJ2-1; D gene unclear. V lost 0 bases, J lost 0 bases, and 12 bases lay in between. This CDR3 is 16 amino acids long. Germline CDR1 and CDR2: DFQATT and SNEGSKA (reference sequence). The CDR3 reads CSARDFRLHSYNEQFF. The CDR3 DNA follows: TGCAGTGCTAGAGATTTTCGACTCCACTCCTACAATGAGCAGTTCTTC.

The chain has TRBV20-1 and TRBJ2-1; 8 bases line up with TRBD2. CDR3 length equals 18 residues. Trimming at V came to 1 base and at J to 1 base, leaving 12 bases not matched to a gene. The V gene's germline CDR1 is DFQATT and CDR2 SNEGSKA (reference sequence). The CDR3 reads CSARGVAGPQESYNEQFF. The CDR3 DNA reads TGCAGTGCTAGAGGTGTAGCGGGGCCCCAGGAGTCCTACAATGAGCAGTTCTTC.

CDR3 nucleotide sequence: TGCAGTGCACGCGACGGCGGTGGTGGCTATGGCTACACCTTC. It specifies CSARDGGGGYGYTF. This chain joins TRBV20-1 and TRBJ1-2; D call uncertain. The CDR3 has 14 amino acids. CDR1 and CDR2 (germline): DFQATT, SNEGSKA (reference sequence). V lost 6 bases to trimming and J lost 4 bases, with 18 bases between them.

There are many counts of this clonotype. This chain uses TRBV7-9 with TRBJ2-5, with 8 bases aligning to TRBD1. V was clipped by 6 bases and J by 1 base; unmatched bases: 4. Germline V gives CDR1 SEHNR, CDR2 FQNEAQ (reference sequence). The CDR3 is 14 residues long. CDR3 in amino acids: CASREGQGQETQYF. The CDR3 DNA reads TGTGCCAGCAGGGAAGGACAGGGCCAAGAGACCCAGTACTTC.